This is a list of T cell receptor beta chains from one sample in a study of CD8 T cells in Susac syndrome. Using its own MiXCR run on the immunoSEQ multiplex PCR reads, TCRdb lists one record per CDR3 protein. The sample shows 80,000 or so distinct CDR3 sequences, about 96% of them seen only once. The sequenced material came from CD8+ T cells from PBMCs. The receptors were gathered from a human donor with Susac syndrome. CDR3s include the opening cysteine and the closing phenylalanine or tryptophan. The D gene is left open where the match is weak. Clone size appears in some rows only: once, few, many, or a class for an expanded clone.

>NA|NA|TRBV20-1|TRBJ2-2
TGCAGTGCTCCAGGGTTCACCGGGGAGCTGTTTTTT
CSAPGFTGELFF
>NA|NA|TRBV20-1|TRBJ2-7
TGCAGTGCCAAGCTCCTGGACACATTCTCCTACGAGCAGTACTTC
CSAKLLDTFSYEQYF
>NA|NA|TRBV7-9|TRBJ2-6
TGTGCCAGCAGACCAACAATGGGTGGGGCCAACGTCCTGACTTTC
CASRPTMGGANVLTF
>NA|NA|TRBV15|TRBJ2-3
TGTGCCACCAGCAGAGAAGGATGGAGCGGGCCTAGCACAGATACGCAGTATTTT
CATSREGWSGPSTDTQYF
>NA|NA|TRBV5-1|TRBJ2-1
TGCGCCAGCGGGGGGGCCGGGAATGAGCAGTTCTTC
CASGGAGNEQFF
>NA|TRBD2|TRBV6-2/TRBV6-3|TRBJ2-1
TGTGCCAGCAGTTACTCGAAGGGACTAGCGGGAGTGCGGCAGTATGAGCAGTTCTTC
CASSYSKGLAGVRQYEQFF
>NA|NA|TRBV20-1|TRBJ2-7
TGCAGTGTACGGACAGAACACGAGCAGTACTTC
CSVRTEHEQYF
>NA|NA|TRBV6-5|TRBJ1-1
TGTGCCAGCAGTTATGGGACGGGGGCTGAAGCTTTCTTT
CASSYGTGAEAFF
>NA|NA|TRBV7-2|TRBJ1-5
TGTGCCAGCAGCTCGGACATCTTCGGCGGTCAGCCCCAGCATTTT
CASSSDIFGGQPQHF
>NA|NA|TRBV9|TRBJ1-2
TGTGCCAGCAGCGTAGAAGACAACGGCTATGGCTACACCTTC
CASSVEDNGYGYTF
>few|NA|TRBV11-2|TRBJ1-2
TGTGCCAGCAGTCTTGGTCTGAACTATGGCTACACCTTC
CASSLGLNYGYTF
>NA|NA|TRBV6-2/TRBV6-3|TRBJ1-1
TGTGCCAGCAGTTACATAGGCCGTAACACTGAAGCTTTCTTT
CASSYIGRNTEAFF
>NA|NA|TRBV13|TRBJ2-1
TGTGCCAGCAGCTTACAAAAGACAGAGGTGCTCTTC
CASSLQKTEVLF
>NA|TRBD1|TRBV30|TRBJ2-1
TGTGCCTGGGGACAGGGAGATGAGCAGTTCTTC
CAWGQGDEQFF
>NA|TRBD1|TRBV9|TRBJ2-3
TGTGCCAGCAGCGTGAGGGGACAGGGGGGATTGACAGATACGCAGTATTTT
CASSVRGQGGLTDTQYF
>NA|TRBD1|TRBV30|TRBJ2-2
TGTGCCTTCGACAGGGGCAACACCGGGGAGCTGTTTTTT
CAFDRGNTGELFF
>once|NA|TRBV2|TRBJ2-6
TGTGCCAGCGATGAGACCGCCTCTGGGGCCAACGTCCTGACTTTC
CASDETASGANVLTF
>NA|NA|TRBV11-1|TRBJ2-7
TGTGCCAGCAGCTCCACAGGAGCCTACGAGCAGTACTTC
CASSSTGAYEQYF
>NA|NA|TRBV6-2/TRBV6-3|TRBJ1-2
TGTGCCAGCAGTTACTCACCGGGACCCGTTTATGGCTACACCTTC
CASSYSPGPVYGYTF
>NA|NA|TRBV20-1|TRBJ2-7
TGCAGTGCTAGAGATCCGGATTTCTCCTACGAGCAGTACTTC
CSARDPDFSYEQYF
>NA|NA|TRBV2|TRBJ2-7
TGTGCCAGCAGTGAAACGGATTTCTACGAGCAGTACTTC
CASSETDFYEQYF
>NA|TRBD2|TRBV27|TRBJ2-5
TGTGCCAGCGGGGCGGGGGGAGGAGAGACCCAGTACTTC
CASGAGGGETQYF
>NA|NA|TRBV15|TRBJ1-6
TGTGCCACCAGCAGAGTAGGGGCCAATTCACCCCTCCACTTT
CATSRVGANSPLHF
>NA|NA|TRBV7-9|TRBJ2-1
TGTGCCAGCAGCGCCAGGGGTTACTACAATGAGCAGTTCTTC
CASSARGYYNEQFF
>NA|TRBD2|TRBV20-1|TRBJ2-7
TGCAGTGCTATTGGCGGGAGAGTCAACGAGCAGTACTTC
CSAIGGRVNEQYF
>NA|NA|TRBV4-1|TRBJ1-5
TGCGCCAGCAGCCAAGTTTGGGGAAGTCAGCCCCAGCATTTT
CASSQVWGSQPQHF
>NA|NA|TRBV20-1|TRBJ2-1
TGCAGTGCTGCCCAGGCTATCCGTGGGTCCTACAATGAGCAGTTCTTC
CSAAQAIRGSYNEQFF
>NA|NA|TRBV20-1|TRBJ2-7
TGCAGTGCAAGGATTAGATCCAATCTAGCTCTCTACGAGCAGTACTTC
CSARIRSNLALYEQYF
>NA|TRBD2|TRBV7-2|TRBJ2-1
TGTGCCAGCAGCTTACCGGGAGGGCCGTCCAATGAGCAGTTCTTC
CASSLPGGPSNEQFF
>NA|TRBD2|TRBV28|TRBJ2-1
TGTGCCAGCAGTTTCCCCACTAGCGGAGGCTACAATGAGCAGTTCTTC
CASSFPTSGGYNEQFF
>NA|NA|TRBV6-2/TRBV6-3|TRBJ1-1
TGTGCCAGCAGTTACATTGGCTGGTTCCAAGGGAGGCATAAGAACACTGAAGCTTTCTTT
CASSYIGWFQGRHKNTEAFF
>once|NA|TRBV19|TRBJ1-3
TGTGCCAGTAGTAGAGGGACGAAGACAACCATATATTTT
CASSRGTKTTIYF
>NA|NA|TRBV6-6|TRBJ2-1
TGTGCCAGCAGTACCTCATTGCCCAATGAGCAGTTCTTC
CASSTSLPNEQFF
>few|NA|TRBV9|TRBJ2-3
TGTGCCAGCAGCGACACAGATACGCAGTATTTT
CASSDTDTQYF
>NA|NA|TRBV12-3/TRBV12-4|TRBJ1-2
TGTGCCAGCAGTTCGACAGGCACCTATGGCTACACCTTC
CASSSTGTYGYTF
>NA|NA|TRBV21-1|TRBJ1-2
TGTGCCAACCTACAGGGTCGGGGGGGCTACACCTTC
CANLQGRGGYTF
>NA|TRBD1|TRBV24-1|TRBJ1-2
TGTGCCACCAGAGAAACAGGGGGCGATGGCTACACCTTC
CATRETGGDGYTF
>NA|TRBD2|TRBV20-1|TRBJ2-1
TGCAGTGCTAGAGATTGGGGACTAGCGGGAGCGCGAACCTACAATGAGCAGTTCTTC
CSARDWGLAGARTYNEQFF
>NA|TRBD1|TRBV14|TRBJ2-7
TGTGCCAGCAGCCAATACGGACAGGTCTACGAGCAGTACTTC
CASSQYGQVYEQYF
>NA|NA|TRBV19|TRBJ1-1
TGTGCCAGTAGTATGGGGACAAACACTGAAGCTTTCTTT
CASSMGTNTEAFF
>NA|TRBD2|TRBV6-2/TRBV6-3|TRBJ2-7
TGTGCCAGCAGTTACTCTAGCGGGATATGGTCCTACGAGCAGTACTTC
CASSYSSGIWSYEQYF
>once|TRBD2|TRBV20-1|TRBJ2-1
TGCAGTGCTAGAGATACGACTAGCGGGAGTGACTACAATGAGCAGTTCTTC
CSARDTTSGSDYNEQFF
>NA|NA|TRBV27|TRBJ1-4
TGTGCCAGCAGGCAGGCTAATGAAAAACTGTTTTTT
CASRQANEKLFF
>NA|NA|TRBV12-3/TRBV12-4|TRBJ2-1
TGTGCCAGCAGTGTAGCGTTGAACAATGAGCAGTTCTTC
CASSVALNNEQFF
>NA|NA|TRBV7-8|TRBJ2-3
TGTGCCAGCAGCTTAGGAAGTTTAGATACGCAGTATTTT
CASSLGSLDTQYF
>NA|NA|TRBV6-2/TRBV6-3|TRBJ2-1
TGTGCCAGCAGTTTCCCGGGTGTTGAGCAGTTCTTC
CASSFPGVEQFF